The rows below give T cell receptor beta chains drawn from one sample of a study of T-cell memory formation after mild COVID-19. From the 5' RACE reads, TCRdb called clonotypes with MiXCR, one entry per CDR3 protein. The sample consists of some 280,000 distinct CDR3 sequences, 15% to 20% of them appearing once. Sequenced material: PBMCs or a T cell subset sorted from them (not recorded which). The receptors here all came from a man aged 18-30 years who had mild COVID-19 (a few samples of this study predate the infection). Cell type and time point are not known. Both conserved end residues are part of each CDR3. D genes are given only for firm matches. Clone size, where shown, is once, few, many, or a class for clones that have expanded.

J gene: TRBJ2-3
D gene: NA
clone size: NA
V gene: TRBV12-3/TRBV12-4
CDR3 DNA: TGTGCCAGCAGCCTTCAAAGACCCCCTTGGCCAGATACGCAGTATTTT
CDR3 protein: CASSLQRPPWPDTQYF

J gene: TRBJ2-3
D gene: TRBD1
clone size: NA
V gene: TRBV29-1
CDR3 DNA: TGCAGCGTAGCGGACAGGGGAATCACAGATACGCAGTATTTT
CDR3 protein: CSVADRGITDTQYF

J gene: TRBJ1-2
D gene: TRBD1
clone size: NA
V gene: TRBV9
CDR3 DNA: TGTGCCAGCAGCGTGGGGACAGGGGGCTACACCTTC
CDR3 protein: CASSVGTGGYTF

J gene: TRBJ2-2
D gene: NA
clone size: many
V gene: TRBV6-6
CDR3 DNA: TGTGCCAGCAGTTACTCGAGCCTTCCTTACACCGGGGAGCTGTTTTTT
CDR3 protein: CASSYSSLPYTGELFF

J gene: TRBJ1-1
D gene: NA
clone size: NA
V gene: TRBV5-1
CDR3 DNA: TGCGCCAGCAGACCCATAGGGAGGAGTCAAACTGAAGCTTTCTTT
CDR3 protein: CASRPIGRSQTEAFF

J gene: TRBJ2-2
D gene: NA
clone size: NA
V gene: TRBV10-3
CDR3 DNA: TGTGCCATCAGAGCCGGGGAGCTGTTTTTT
CDR3 protein: CAIRAGELFF

J gene: TRBJ1-1
D gene: NA
clone size: NA
V gene: TRBV15
CDR3 DNA: TGTGCCACCAGCAGCGTTGAGGGGAACACTGAAGCTTTCTTT
CDR3 protein: CATSSVEGNTEAFF

J gene: TRBJ2-7
D gene: NA
clone size: NA
V gene: TRBV4-2
CDR3 DNA: TGTGCCAGCAGCCAAAATAGGGACAACGAGCAGTACTTC
CDR3 protein: CASSQNRDNEQYF

J gene: TRBJ2-6
D gene: NA
clone size: NA
V gene: TRBV6-5
CDR3 DNA: TGTGCCAGCTCCGGGTCTTATACCCAGACTGGGGCCAACGTCCTGACTTTC
CDR3 protein: CASSGSYTQTGANVLTF

J gene: TRBJ1-5
D gene: TRBD1
clone size: NA
V gene: TRBV7-9
CDR3 DNA: TGTGCCAGCAGCTTAAGCAGGGGGACCAATCAGCCCCAGCATTTT
CDR3 protein: CASSLSRGTNQPQHF

J gene: TRBJ2-1
D gene: TRBD1
clone size: few
V gene: TRBV6-2/TRBV6-3
CDR3 DNA: TGTGCCAGCAGTTACCACAGGGGCTACAATGAGCAGTTCTTC
CDR3 protein: CASSYHRGYNEQFF

J gene: TRBJ2-1
D gene: NA
clone size: few
V gene: TRBV7-3
CDR3 DNA: TGTGCCAGCAGCTTAAGTTCTCAGAATGAGCAGTTCTTC
CDR3 protein: CASSLSSQNEQFF

J gene: TRBJ2-1
D gene: TRBD2
clone size: few
V gene: TRBV7-3
CDR3 DNA: TGTGCCAGCAGCATTGCGGGGGGGCCTGTAAATGAGCAGTTCTTC
CDR3 protein: CASSIAGGPVNEQFF

J gene: TRBJ2-3
D gene: NA
clone size: many
V gene: TRBV7-3
CDR3 DNA: TGTGCCAGCAGCGCCAGCGGTTACACAGATACGCAGTATTTT
CDR3 protein: CASSASGYTDTQYF

J gene: TRBJ1-1
D gene: NA
clone size: NA
V gene: TRBV9
CDR3 DNA: TGTGCCAGCAGCGCAACACAGGGCACTGAAGCTTTCTTT
CDR3 protein: CASSATQGTEAFF

J gene: TRBJ2-7
D gene: TRBD2
clone size: NA
V gene: TRBV5-1
CDR3 DNA: TGCGCCAGCAGCTTGACCCTAGCGGGGGACCACTACGAGCAGTACTTC
CDR3 protein: CASSLTLAGDHYEQYF

J gene: TRBJ2-1
D gene: NA
clone size: many
V gene: TRBV6-2/TRBV6-3
CDR3 DNA: TGTGCCAGCAGTTACTCGGGGGAGCAGTTCTTC
CDR3 protein: CASSYSGEQFF

J gene: TRBJ1-2
D gene: NA
clone size: NA
V gene: TRBV5-1
CDR3 DNA: TGCGCCAGCAGCTTGGCCTCGGGTCCTGGTGGCTACACCTTC
CDR3 protein: CASSLASGPGGYTF

J gene: TRBJ1-1
D gene: TRBD1
clone size: NA
V gene: TRBV6-5
CDR3 DNA: TGTGCCAGCAGTTCCAGGGGGGAAGTTAACACTGAAGCTTTCTTT
CDR3 protein: CASSSRGEVNTEAFF